The present T cell receptor (beta chain) was sequenced within a study of shared clonotypes between healthy human individuals. Notes on the study in general: Depth was large, yet rarefaction showed that sorted-subset sequencing was incomplete. Researchers found naive subsets generally carried larger estimated richness than memory subsets. Clonotype sharing among donors, it was expected, would be affected by sequencing depth. A reduction in generation probabilities was seen for non-shared clonotypes relative to those shared by all four donors.

TCRdb's copy holds only in-frame clones and misses some; the assay was immunoSEQ multiplex PCR. Seen here are over a million clones, around 74% observed once, and the top ten hold about 1.4%. Per the germline V gene, CDR1 is SGHDT and CDR2 is YYEEEE. The CDR3 consists of 17 residues. Trimming removed 4 bases from V and 2 bases from J, with 21 bases in between. On this clone itself: The antigen is unknown.

The rearrangement uses TRBV5-6 and TRBJ1-2; perhaps TRBD1 as D (5 bases). The specimen was memory CD4+ T cells sorted from blood. Subset denoted: CD45RA-negative fraction. The receptor's source is a man aged 18 to 35 in good health. The CDR3 loop is CASSPLRGHTTNYGYTF. CDR3 nucleotide sequence: TGTGCCAGCAGCCCCTTGCGGGGCCACACGACGAACTATGGCTACACCTTC.